The clone carrying this T cell receptor beta chain occurred once. These data belong to a study of blood T cell repertoires in COVID-19. Study overall: Collection of acute and convalescent COVID-19 samples took place in the United States, Italy and Spain.

Generated by immunoSEQ multiplex PCR, the TCRdb table keeps only in-frame clones and is missing some. Of fewer than 350,000 clones listed, approximately 89% are singletons. This CDR3 is 14 amino acids long. V was clipped by 0 bases and J by 6 bases, with 12 bases between them. CDR1 is SGHRS, CDR2 YFSETQ, per germline. The receptor comes from a man in his forties with active or convalescent COVID-19. V is TRBV5-1 and J is TRBJ1-2; D not certain. What was sequenced was peripheral blood. The CDR3 nucleotides are TGCGCCAGCAGCTTGGCCGTCGAGGGTAATGGCTACACCTTC. Translating it yields CASSLAVEGNGYTF.